Listed below are T cell receptor beta chains from one sample, sequenced in a study of identical twins. From the 5' RACE reads, TCRdb called clonotypes with MiXCR, one entry per CDR3 protein. The sample holds approximately 300,000 distinct CDR3 sequences, over 8.5% seen once. This sample was shared with a second study, whose subject was yellow fever vaccine responses in identical twins.

What was sequenced was CD8+ T cells sorted from blood. The source of these receptors is a woman younger than 35 in good health. Both conserved end residues are part of each CDR3. The D gene is left open where the match is weak. Not all rows give a size; the values are once, few, many and, for expanded clones, a class.

d_call v_call clone_size cdr3_aa
TRBD2 TRBV6-1 . CASSPTGTSGNEQFF
TRBD1 TRBV12-3/TRBV12-4 many CASSFTGGWYGFF
. TRBV7-9 many CASSDRDGYEQYF
. TRBV29-1 medium-sized CSVRVNEQFF
TRBD2 TRBV4-3 few CASSQDFRLAGPTDTQYF
. TRBV5-1 . CASSPWAGSSYEQYF
. TRBV6-1 . CASSPSWGGTDTQYF
TRBD1 TRBV7-8 many CASTYRTGPSAEAFF
. TRBV20-1 many CSAGKGTDTQYF
TRBD1 TRBV6-2/TRBV6-3 many CASSYSTGQGDTEAFF
. TRBV12-3/TRBV12-4 many CASSVLIGANVLTF
. TRBV9 . CASSVAGTPLLQGYTF
. TRBV11-2 many CASSLDPTYEQYF
TRBD2 TRBV11-2 few CASSLQPPLAGVYNEQFF
. TRBV6-4 . CASSDSDRTYNEQFF
. TRBV14 few CASSHAGAAEQYF
. TRBV7-8 . CASSLVRPHREDTEAFF
. TRBV4-3 few CASSQVPSPGNSYEQYF
. TRBV3-1 many CASSGTGHSLYTF
. TRBV30 . CACRGVLASYEQYF
. TRBV27 many CASSLFRDGTEAFF
. TRBV27 . CASSTGRGWYF
. TRBV5-1 many CASSDRSNSYEQYF
. TRBV6-2/TRBV6-3 few CASTQLGVWEEQFF
TRBD2 TRBV25-1 . CASSLPYPTSGRFPRGSDTQYF
. TRBV5-4 . CASSTGPGGTLHF
TRBD2 TRBV20-1 many CSARDLGLDYNEQFF
. TRBV4-2 many CASSQDPLGLSNEKLFF
TRBD2 TRBV7-2 . CASSLAGAGETQYF
TRBD2 TRBV5-1 . CASSLKAAGGRSEQFF
TRBD1 TRBV29-1 . CSVRTGVNEQFF
TRBD1 TRBV7-9 . CASSTPGQAYEQYF
. TRBV4-1 . CASSQLATGNYGYTF
. TRBV7-2 . CASSLDFDSSYNEQFF
. TRBV29-1 few CSVGGRGDLLNPYEQYF
TRBD2 TRBV9 . CASSVGRGTDTQYF
. TRBV3-1 few CASSQVPPTTRGFNEQFF
TRBD2 TRBV7-6 . CASSLAGGGETQYF
. TRBV20-1 . CSARRAEGQFFQETQYF
TRBD1 TRBV5-6 . CASSWGQGTGELFF
. TRBV9 few CASSVDRPPRETQYF
. TRBV5-1 few CASSSSGTIYF
. TRBV12-3/TRBV12-4 . CASSPTRVGYGYTF
TRBD2 TRBV7-9 many CASSFLERGLETQYF
. TRBV5-1 many CASSRDNYNEQFF
TRBD2 TRBV15 . CATSRDWSGKGSYEQYF
. TRBV7-6 few CASSSPGLGLEQYF
. TRBV12-3/TRBV12-4 . CASTLGNEQFF